The 26 T cell receptor beta chains reported below all come from one sample, sequenced in a study of OX40 agonist ivuxolimab in advanced cancers. Only in-frame clones appear in the TCRdb table, and some are missing; sequencing was by immunoSEQ multiplex PCR. This table holds around 45,000 clones, around 90% found once. The sample consisted of CD4+ or CD8+ T cells sorted from blood, taken in a trial of the OX40 agonist ivuxolimab. The receptor source for this set is an adult with an advanced solid tumor such as melanoma, head and neck, liver or kidney cancer.

This sequence joins TRBV19 and TRBJ2-1; 9 bases are shared with TRBD2. With V trimmed by 3 bases and J by 3 bases, 12 bases remained unmatched. This CDR3 contains 18 residues. From germline, CDR1 is LNHDA and CDR2 SQIVND (reference sequence). The CDR3 loop is CASSMRGAGGHFYNEQFF. The DNA of the CDR3 is TGTGCCAGTAGTATGAGGGGAGCGGGGGGACATTTCTACAATGAGCAGTTCTTC. Full variable domain (missing parts from reference TRBV19 and TRBJ2-1): DGGITQSPKYLFRKEGQNVTLSCEQNLNHDAMYWYRQDPGQGLRLIYYSQIVNDFQKGDIAEGYSVSREKKESFPLTVTSAQKNPTAFYLCASSMRGAGGHFYNEQFFGPGTRLTVL.

The chain employs TRBV5-5 and TRBJ1-1, with no clear D. With 2 bases removed from V and 8 bases from J, the gap between germline ends came to 7 bases. Germline CDR1 and CDR2: SGHKS and YYEKEE (reference sequence). The length of the CDR3 is 11 residues. CDR3 sequence (DNA): TGTGCCAGCAGCTTTGACTTGGAAGCTTTCTTT. The encoded protein is CASSFDLEAFF. Using reference TRBV5-5 and TRBJ1-1 for the parts outside the CDR3, the full variable domain is DAGVTQSPTHLIKTRGQQVTLRCSPISGHKSVSWYQQVLGQGPQFIFQYYEKEERGRGNFPDRFSARQFPNYSSELNVNALLLGDSALYLCASSFDLEAFFGQGTRLTVV.

V is TRBV5-4 and J is TRBJ2-3; the match to TRBD1 covers 8 bases. Trimming cost V 4 bases and J 6 bases; bases outside gene matches: 7. This CDR3 is built from 14 residues. CDR1 and CDR2 (germline): SGHNT, YYREEE (reference sequence). CDR3 bases: TGTGCCAGCAGCCTGACAGGGGTATCGGATACGCAGTATTTT. Translating it yields CASSLTGVSDTQYF.

CDR3 residues: CASGPGTFYGYTF. CDR3 DNA: TGTGCCAGCGGTCCCGGGACTTTCTATGGCTACACCTTC. The chain combines TRBV25-1 with TRBJ1-2; D is possibly TRBD1 (5 bases). The CDR3 covers 13 residues. Trimming left V 8 bases short and J 4 bases short, with 14 bases between. Germline loops: CDR1 MGHDK, CDR2 SYGVNS.

The chain is built from TRBV6-1 and TRBJ1-1; TRBD1 aligns across 7 bases. This CDR3 region has 14 residues. Germline values: CDR1 MNHNS, CDR2 SASEGT. J gave up 3 bases and V 2 bases, and 3 bases lay outside the gene matches. DNA of the CDR3: TGTGCCAGCAGTGAACGACAGGGAGACACTGAAGCTTTCTTT. Encoded protein: CASSERQGDTEAFF.

The chain links TRBV10-2 to TRBJ2-5, with TRBD2 matching over 14 bases. From germline, CDR1 is WSHSY and CDR2 SAAADI. After removal of 6 bases from V and 3 bases from J, the junction contained 0 bases not matched to a gene. CDR3 size: 14 residues. The CDR3 is CASRTSGGEETQYF. The DNA of the CDR3 is TGCGCCAGCAGGACTAGCGGGGGGGAAGAGACCCAGTACTTC.

The CDR3 coding sequence is TGCAGCGGGACAGGGATTCGAGGGGAGCAGTTCTTC. Translating it yields CSGTGIRGEQFF. The gene calls are TRBV29-1 and TRBJ2-1; 8 positions agree with TRBD1. In germline, CDR1 is SQVTM, CDR2 ANQGSEA. The ends lost 7 bases at V and 10 bases at J; junction bases unmatched: 9. This CDR3 is 12 amino acids long.

This sequence joins TRBV28 and TRBJ1-5; D is uncertain. V lost 1 base and J lost 2, with 6 bases in between. CDR1 MDHEN and CDR2 SYDVKM come from the germline V gene. The CDR3 spans 14 residues. CDR3 loop: CASSLFTGNQPQHF. CDR3 bases: TGTGCCAGCAGTTTATTTACAGGCAATCAGCCCCAGCATTTT.

The chain carries TRBV27 and TRBJ2-5; D is ambiguous. Germline-derived CDR1 and CDR2 are MNHEY and SMNVEV (reference sequence). Trimming left V 7 bases short and J 5 bases short, with 11 bases between. The CDR3 runs to 12 residues. CDR3 bases: TGTGCCAGCAAGGGCGTCCGGGAGACCCAGTACTTC. This encodes CASKGVRETQYF.

V is TRBV6-1 and J is TRBJ2-1, with D perhaps assigned TRBD1 or TRBD2 (6 bases each). V was shortened by 1 base and J by 8 bases, with 9 bases between the two germline ends. The CDR3 covers 13 residues. Germline V gene sequence: CDR1 MNHNS, CDR2 SASEGT. CDR3: CASSEVGGHEQFF. CDR3 nucleotide sequence: TGTGCCAGCAGTGAAGTCGGGGGCCATGAGCAGTTCTTC.

The chain has TRBV18 and TRBJ2-5; D gene ambiguous. The length of the CDR3 is 14 residues. Trimming left V 3 bases short and J 5 bases short, with 13 bases between. Germline CDR1 reads KGHSH; CDR2 reads LQKENI. CDR3 sequence: CASSPLGRFETQYF. The CDR3 DNA follows: TGTGCCAGCTCACCCTTGGGCCGTTTTGAGACCCAGTACTTC.

This clone turned up a few times. This sample includes further DNA sequences coding for the same CDR3. This sequence joins TRBV5-1 and TRBJ2-5; 12 bases align to TRBD2. Losses at the gene ends were 1 base for V and 1 base for J; bases not matched to a gene: 5. The germline CDR1 and CDR2 sequences are SGHRS and YFSETQ. CDR3 length: 17 residues. The CDR3 spells CASSLLGLAGLQETQYF. The CDR3 DNA reads as TGCGCCAGCAGCTTGTTGGGACTAGCGGGTCTCCAAGAGACCCAGTACTTC.

The chain carries TRBV6-4 and TRBJ1-1; tentatively, D is TRBD1 (5 bases). Germline-derived CDR1 and CDR2 are MRHNA and SNTAGT. The CDR3 totals 13 residues. V gave up 7 bases and J gave up 1 base, with 10 bases separating them. The CDR3 reads CASNHTGNTEAFF. CDR3 DNA sequence: TGTGCCAGCAACCATACAGGGAACACTGAAGCTTTCTTT.

The rearrangement links TRBV5-6 to TRBJ2-3; 7 nucleotides agree with TRBD2. The CDR3 totals 15 residues. The ends lost 0 bases at V and 1 base at J; junction bases unmatched: 2. CDR1 is SGHDT and CDR2 is YYEEEE in the germline V gene. The CDR3 loop reads CASSLAAGGTDTQYF. The CDR3 nucleotides are TGTGCCAGCAGCTTGGCGGCGGGGGGCACAGATACGCAGTATTTT.

This chain links TRBV13 with TRBJ1-1, with D hard to call. Germline CDR1 is PRHDT and CDR2 is FYEKMQ (reference sequence). This CDR3 region has 13 residues. Trimming removed 0 bases at V and 1 base at J, with 3 bases between. The CDR3 nucleotides are TGTGCCAGCAGCTTAGGCCCGAACACTGAAGCTTTCTTT. It encodes CASSLGPNTEAFF.

This clone was picked up one time. V is TRBV6-1 and J is TRBJ1-5, with D possibly TRBD1 on 5 matching bases. Germline V gene lookup returns CDR1 MNHNS and CDR2 SASEGT. V was shortened by 0 bases and J by 1 base, with 10 bases between the two germline ends. The CDR3 spans 16 residues. The CDR3 DNA is TGTGCCAGCAGTGAAGCGCCGGGGGAGAGCAATCAGCCCCAGCATTTT. Encoded protein: CASSEAPGESNQPQHF.

The V call is TRBV9, the J call TRBJ1-2; 11 nucleotides align to TRBD1. The CDR3 has 14 amino acids. Per the germline V gene, CDR1 is SGDLS and CDR2 is YYNGEE. V gave up 6 bases and J gave up 4 bases; unmatched junction bases: 5. CDR3 in amino acids: CASKGQGDVYGYTF. In nucleotides, the CDR3 is TGTGCCAGCAAGGGACAGGGGGATGTCTATGGCTACACCTTC.

The V and J genes are TRBV15 and TRBJ1-2; 8 bases map to TRBD1. The V segment lost 3 bases and the J segment 8 bases; nucleotides outside the gene matches: 8. The CDR3 runs 14 residues. The germline CDR1 and CDR2 sequences are LNHNV and YYDKDF (reference sequence). CDR3 protein: CATSRDTGGWGYTF. As DNA, the CDR3 is TGTGCCACCAGCAGGGACACAGGGGGTTGGGGCTACACCTTC.

CDR3 DNA sequence: TGTGCCATCAGTGATGCCCACCAAGGCTCCTACGAGCAGTACGTC. Translating gives CAISDAHQGSYEQYV. This chain links TRBV10-3 with TRBJ2-7; D is unresolved. This CDR3 spans 15 amino acids. V was shortened by 3 bases and J by 0 bases, with 12 bases between the two germline ends. CDR1 is ENHRY and CDR2 is SYGVKD in the germline V gene.

This clone has a single count. This chain connects TRBV6-1 to TRBJ1-5, with a weak D call TRBD1 (5 bases). Trimming pared 2 bases from V and 1 base from J, leaving 12 bases between. CDR3 length: 16 residues. Per the germline V gene, CDR1 is MNHNS and CDR2 is SASEGT. The CDR3 loop reads CASSEPGGWSNQPQHF. The CDR3 coding sequence is TGTGCCAGCAGTGAACCCGGGGGGTGGAGCAATCAGCCCCAGCATTTT.

V is TRBV19 and J is TRBJ2-3; 14 bases fit TRBD2. This CDR3 spans 17 amino acids. Per germline, CDR1 LNHDA and CDR2 SQIVND (reference sequence). The V and J ends lost 4 bases and 0 bases, in that order; junction bases with no gene match: 3. The CDR3, as DNA: TGTGCCAGTAGTACCCGGACTAGCGGGAGGAGCACAGATACGCAGTATTTT. Encoded protein: CASSTRTSGRSTDTQYF.

This clone showed up just a few times. The V call is TRBV7-6, the J call TRBJ1-1, with D tentatively TRBD1 (6 bases). V lost 4 bases and J lost 1, with 10 bases in between. Germline V gene lookup returns CDR1 SGHVS and CDR2 FNYEAQ. This CDR3 is 14 amino acids long. Here the CDR3 DNA reads TGTGCCAGCAGCTCCTCACAGGGGAACACTGAAGCTTTCTTT. Amino acid sequence: CASSSSQGNTEAFF.

This rearrangement joins TRBV27 to TRBJ2-1; D is ambiguous. The CDR3 totals 13 residues. Trimming shortened V by 5 bases and J by 9 bases, and 14 bases separated the two germline ends. Germline CDR1 MNHEY, CDR2 SMNVEV (reference sequence). The CDR3 DNA sequence: TGTGCCAGCAGTCTGGACCGCCCAAGTGAGCAGTTCTTC. Translated: CASSLDRPSEQFF.

V usage is TRBV7-2 and J usage is TRBJ2-7, with 10 bases aligning to TRBD1. The CDR3 is 13 amino acids. Unmatched junction bases numbered 3, after V lost 5 bases and J lost 5 bases. The germline V gene has CDR1 SGHTA and CDR2 FQGNSA. The CDR3 loop reads CASSPGTGDEQYF. CDR3 nucleotide sequence: TGTGCCAGCAGCCCCGGGACAGGGGACGAGCAGTACTTC.

The V call is TRBV5-1, the J call TRBJ2-1; D perhaps matches TRBD2 (5 bases). The CDR3 spans 14 residues. Germline assignment: CDR1 SGHRS and CDR2 YFSETQ. Trimming took 4 bases from V and 6 from J, leaving 14 bases between them. CDR3 sequence reads: CASSLTSMVNEQFF. The CDR3 DNA reads as TGCGCCAGCAGCCTAACTAGTATGGTCAATGAGCAGTTCTTC.

The V call is TRBV27, the J call TRBJ2-7, with D tentatively TRBD2 (5 bases). The germline V gene has CDR1 MNHEY and CDR2 SMNVEV (reference sequence). The CDR3 contains 14 residues. The germline V and J ends were trimmed by 2 bases and 1 base, with 9 bases remaining between them. CDR3 sequence reads: CASSLIGGSYEQYF. The CDR3, as DNA: TGTGCCAGCAGTTTAATAGGCGGGTCCTACGAGCAGTACTTC.